A single sample is the source of the 28 T cell receptor beta chains below, sequenced in a study of blood T cell repertoires in COVID-19. Repertoires were generated with immunoSEQ multiplex PCR, while TCRdb's copy carries only in-frame clones and drops some. Among some 390,000 clones listed, 70% to 90% were seen once. The sample was peripheral blood. Receptor source: a woman aged 60-75 years with COVID-19, enrolled during active disease.

This clone appeared once. The chain recombines TRBV3-1 (or the pseudogene TRBV3-2) with TRBJ1-5; 10 positions match TRBD1. Germline-derived CDR1 and CDR2 are LGHDT and YNNKEL (reference sequence). Unmatched junction bases numbered 1, after V lost 1 base and J lost 7 bases. The CDR3 covers 14 residues. CDR3 sequence: CASSQGQGAQPQHF. The CDR3 bases are TGTGCCAGCAGCCAAGGACAGGGGGCACAGCCCCAGCATTTT.

The chain couples TRBV19 to TRBJ2-7; TRBD2 might be the D (5 bases). The CDR3 contains 15 residues. Germline assignment: CDR1 LNHDA and CDR2 SQIVND (reference sequence). V was trimmed by 1 base and J by 1 base, leaving 11 bases between them. CDR3 nucleotides: TGTGCCAGTAGTATAGTTCTAGCTGGATCCTACGAGCAGTACTTC. Translated: CASSIVLAGSYEQYF.

The chain's CDR3 is CASSQGTRASTDTQYF. The CDR3 nucleotides are TGCGCCAGCAGTCAAGGGACTAGGGCTAGCACAGATACGCAGTATTTT. This chain joins TRBV23-1 and TRBJ2-3; 8 bases fit TRBD2. TRBV23-1 is given ORF status, its function remaining uncertain. The CDR3 contains 16 residues. V lost 2 bases to trimming and J lost 0 bases; unmatched junction nucleotides: 4.

The chain uses TRBV9 and TRBJ1-1; no clear D gene. Germline V lookup: CDR1 SGDLS, CDR2 YYNGEE. This CDR3 has 14 residues. V was shortened by 0 bases and J by 8 bases, with 14 bases between the two germline ends. The CDR3 loop is CASSVGVEVAEAFF. The DNA of the CDR3 is TGTGCCAGCAGCGTAGGGGTTGAGGTCGCAGAAGCTTTCTTT.

J is TRBJ2-2 and V is TRBV6-5, with 8 bases matching TRBD2. This CDR3 has 15 amino acids. V gave up 6 bases and J gave up 0 bases; unmatched junction bases: 3. Germline assignment: CDR1 MNHEY and CDR2 SVGAGI. DNA of the CDR3: TGTGCCAGCAGGAACGGGGGGGCGAACACCGGGGAGCTGTTTTTT. This sequence encodes CASRNGGANTGELFF.

This rearrangement joins TRBV5-1 to TRBJ1-2, with TRBD1 identical over 8 bases. The CDR3 has 16 amino acids. Germline V lookup: CDR1 SGHRS, CDR2 YFSETQ. Trimming cost V 3 bases and J 4 bases; bases outside gene matches: 11. The CDR3 is CASSWGLGQGGYGYTF. The CDR3 nucleotides are TGCGCCAGCAGCTGGGGGCTCGGACAGGGTGGCTATGGCTACACCTTC.

This chain joins TRBV19 and TRBJ1-1, with a possible D match to TRBD1 (6 bases). This CDR3 region has 15 residues. With 6 bases removed from V and 0 bases from J, the gap between germline ends came to 14 bases. Germline values: CDR1 LNHDA, CDR2 SQIVND (reference sequence). DNA of the CDR3: TGTGCCAGTAGGCGGACAGAAAACATGAACACTGAAGCTTTCTTT. It encodes CASRRTENMNTEAFF.

The V gene is TRBV4-1, the J gene TRBJ1-4; D is perhaps TRBD1 (6 bases). The CDR3 has 14 amino acids. The germline V gene has CDR1 MGHRA and CDR2 YSYEKL. The V and J ends lost 1 base and 7 bases respectively, with 10 bases between them. The CDR3 reads CASSQGGGSEKLFF. The CDR3 DNA reads TGCGCCAGCAGCCAAGGAGGGGGATCTGAAAAACTGTTTTTT.

The chain carries TRBV6-5 and TRBJ1-5, with a tentative D call TRBD1 (5 bases). Trimming shortened V by 5 bases and J by 6 bases, and 17 bases separated the two germline ends. This CDR3 spans 15 amino acids. CDR1 is MNHEY, CDR2 SVGAGI, per germline. CDR3 bases: TGTGCCAGCAGTCCCGATCGGGGGGTCGTTCAGCCCCAGCATTTT. Protein: CASSPDRGVVQPQHF.

This clone occurred many times. The chain couples TRBV7-2 to TRBJ2-3, with TRBD2 matching 8 bases. The V segment lost 5 bases and the J segment 2 bases; nucleotides outside the gene matches: 9. The CDR3 runs 16 residues. The germline CDR1 and CDR2 sequences are SGHTA and FQGNSA. CDR3 sequence reads: CASSPLTGGDTDTQYF. The CDR3 DNA sequence: TGTGCCAGCAGCCCCCTAACGGGGGGGGACACAGATACGCAGTATTTT.

The CDR3, as DNA: TGTGCCAGCAATGGACAGGGGGCGCCGGACATTCAGTACTTC. Its protein product is CASNGQGAPDIQYF. This chain links TRBV2 with TRBJ2-4, with 11 bases that match TRBD1. The germline V gene has CDR1 SNHLY and CDR2 FYNNEI. This CDR3 has 14 residues. Trimming took 7 bases from V and 8 from J; bases not matched to a gene: 7.

CDR3: CASTPAGANVLTF. DNA of the CDR3: TGCGCCAGCACCCCCGCTGGGGCCAACGTCCTGACTTTC. This chain connects TRBV5-1 to TRBJ2-6; D is ambiguous. Trimming removed 6 bases at V and 2 bases at J, with 6 bases between. This CDR3 contains 13 residues. Germline CDR1 SGHRS, CDR2 YFSETQ.

The J gene is TRBJ1-5, the V gene TRBV5-6, with D tentatively TRBD1 (5 bases). The CDR3 covers 15 residues. The V and J ends lost 0 bases and 6 bases respectively, with 13 bases between them. The V gene's germline CDR1 is SGHDT and CDR2 YYEEEE. The CDR3 DNA sequence: TGTGCCAGCAGCTTGGAGGGAAGAAGGGGTCAGCCCCAGCATTTT. Translating it yields CASSLEGRRGQPQHF.

The table lists this clone with a count of one. V gene TRBV7-2 combines with J gene TRBJ2-2, with 7 bases fitting TRBD1. Per the germline V gene, CDR1 is SGHTA and CDR2 is FQGNSA. CDR3 length: 16 residues. V was clipped by 2 bases and J by 1 base; unmatched bases: 4. CDR3: CASSLQGVLNTGELFF. The CDR3 region has the DNA TGTGCCAGCAGCTTACAGGGGGTTCTGAACACCGGGGAGCTGTTTTTT.

The DNA for the CDR3 is TGTGCCAGCAGCTCAGGGTTCGGGGAGACCCAGTACTTC. The encoded protein is CASSSGFGETQYF. The chain has TRBV11-3 and TRBJ2-5; perhaps TRBD1 as D (5 bases). The CDR3 totals 13 residues. The germline V gene encodes CDR1 SGHNT and CDR2 YENEEA. Trimming took off 4 bases at V and 5 bases at J, with 11 bases between the two ends.

The chain uses TRBV6-4 and TRBJ2-3; 9 bases are shared with TRBD2. This CDR3 contains 14 residues. Germline V gene data show CDR1 as MRHNA and CDR2 as SNTAGT. Trimming took 6 bases from V and 1 from J; bases not matched to a gene: 2. The CDR3 here is CASSVAGGTDTQYF. The CDR3 DNA sequence: TGTGCCAGCAGCGTAGCGGGGGGCACAGATACGCAGTATTTT.

The chain carries TRBV9 and TRBJ1-3; D not certain. V dropped 4 bases and J dropped 1 base, with 3 bases sitting between them. This CDR3 region has 12 residues. Germline V gene data show CDR1 as SGDLS and CDR2 as YYNGEE. The CDR3 nucleotides are TGTGCCAGCAGCACATCTGGAAACACCATATATTTT. This codes for CASSTSGNTIYF.

The chain combines TRBV28 with TRBJ2-5; 7 bases are a match to TRBD2. The trim removed 5 bases at V and 4 bases at J, leaving 10 bases unmatched. Germline V gene data show CDR1 as MDHEN and CDR2 as SYDVKM. The CDR3 length is 15 residues. CDR3 DNA: TGTGCCAGCAGTCCACACCGGGACTACCGAGAGACCCAGTACTTC. Encoded protein: CASSPHRDYRETQYF. Based on the CDR3 plus reference TRBV28 and TRBJ2-5, the full variable domain is DVKVTQSSRYLVKRTGEKVFLECVQDMDHENMFWYRQDPGLGLRLIYFSYDVKMKEKGDIPEGYSVSREKKERFSLILESASTNQTSMYLCASSPHRDYRETQYFGPGTRLLVL.

This chain connects TRBV11-2 to TRBJ1-2, with 7 bases matching TRBD1. V shed 1 base, J shed 7 bases, and the junction held 3 bases outside the gene matches. The germline V gene has CDR1 SGHAT and CDR2 FQNNGV. The CDR3 is 13 residues long. The CDR3 DNA reads as TGTGCCAGCAGCTTAGGAGGGGGCGGTGGCTACACCTTC. Protein: CASSLGGGGGYTF.

In DNA, the CDR3 is TGTGCCAGCAGTCAACTAACAGGGGGTAATTCACCCCTCCACTTT. Its protein is CASSQLTGGNSPLHF. The chain couples TRBV6-5 to TRBJ1-6, with 8 bases identical to TRBD1. The CDR3 runs 15 residues. Germline-derived CDR1 and CDR2 are MNHEY and SVGAGI. V gave up 5 bases and J gave up 6 bases; unmatched junction bases: 6.

V is TRBV5-1 and J is TRBJ2-7, with TRBD2 identical over 11 bases. The CDR3 consists of 13 residues. V dropped 1 base and J dropped 7; count of bases not matched to a gene: 1. Germline CDR1 is SGHRS and CDR2 is YFSETQ. This CDR3 is CASSLTSGGEQYF. CDR3 nucleotides: TGCGCCAGCAGCTTGACTAGCGGGGGTGAGCAGTACTTC.

The rearrangement uses TRBV20-1 and TRBJ2-7, with 11 nucleotides matching TRBD2. The V gene's germline CDR1 is DFQATT and CDR2 SNEGSKA (reference sequence). The CDR3 extends over 13 amino acids. V gave up 3 bases and J gave up 7 bases; unmatched junction bases: 5. CDR3 sequence (DNA): TGCAGTGCTAGTGGGCTAGCGGGGGGAGAGCAGTACTTC. Amino acid sequence: CSASGLAGGEQYF.

This clone was seen just once. This chain uses TRBV28 with TRBJ2-7; TRBD1 aligns across 10 bases. The germline V gene encodes CDR1 MDHEN and CDR2 SYDVKM. J gave up 3 bases and V 3 bases, and 14 bases lay outside the gene matches. The length of the CDR3 is 18 residues. Written as DNA, the CDR3 is TGTGCCAGCAGTTTCAGTCAAGGGACAGGGGTAAAAATCTACGAGCAGTACTTC. Translated, it gives CASSFSQGTGVKIYEQYF.

This chain uses TRBV4-2 with TRBJ2-7; 9 bases match TRBD1. V was pared by 4 bases and J by 3 bases, with 4 bases of the junction left unmatched. This CDR3 region has 14 residues. Germline V gene data show CDR1 as LGHNA and CDR2 as YNFKEQ. The CDR3 loop reads CASSPPDRGYEQYF. CDR3 nucleotides: TGTGCCAGCAGCCCACCGGACAGGGGCTACGAGCAGTACTTC.

J is TRBJ1-5 and V is TRBV5-1; no clear D. Trimming pared 0 bases from V and 1 base from J, leaving 8 bases between. This CDR3 has 15 amino acids. CDR1 and CDR2 from the germline V gene are SGHRS and YFSETQ. In DNA form, the CDR3 reads TGCGCCAGCAGCTTGGACGGGATGAGCAATCAGCCCCAGCATTTT. It codes for CASSLDGMSNQPQHF.

The chain uses TRBV6-1 and TRBJ1-2; TRBD1 agrees at 7 bases. This CDR3 region has 13 residues. The junction had 4 bases not matched to a gene; V was cut back by 3 bases and J by 6 bases. Germline V CDR1 and CDR2: MNHNS, SASEGT. The CDR3 nucleotides read TGTGCCAGCAGTGACAGGGGGTCGGATGGCTACACCTTC. Protein sequence: CASSDRGSDGYTF.

Only one count was recorded for this clone. J is TRBJ2-5 and V is TRBV5-5, with TRBD2 as a possible D gene (6 bases). The CDR3 runs 15 residues. CDR1 is SGHKS and CDR2 is YYEKEE in the germline V gene (reference sequence). Trimming left V 2 bases short and J 1 base short, with 12 bases between. In DNA form, the CDR3 reads TGTGCCAGCAGCTTCCGGGGGTCCTCCCAAGAGACCCAGTACTTC. Translation gives CASSFRGSSQETQYF. Using reference TRBV5-5 and TRBJ2-5 for the parts outside the CDR3, the full variable domain is DAGVTQSPTHLIKTRGQQVTLRCSPISGHKSVSWYQQVLGQGPQFIFQYYEKEERGRGNFPDRFSARQFPNYSSELNVNALLLGDSALYLCASSFRGSSQETQYFGPGTRLLVL.

The chain carries TRBV14 and TRBJ2-1; TRBD2 might be the D (7 bases). Germline V lookup: CDR1 SGHDN, CDR2 FVKESK. Deletions cut 1 base from V and 8 bases from J, with 18 bases between. The CDR3 consists of 16 residues. The CDR3 nucleotides read TGTGCCAGCAGCCAAGGGCGGGGGCGCCCCTGGGATGAGCAGTTCTTC. It translates to CASSQGRGRPWDEQFF. Drawing the rest from reference TRBV14 and TRBJ2-1, the complete variable domain is EAGVTQFPSHSVIEKGQTVTLRCDPISGHDNLYWYRRVMGKEIKFLLHFVKESKQDESGMPNNRFLAERTGGTYSTLKVQPAELEDSGVYFCASSQGRGRPWDEQFFGPGTRLTVL.